This TCR beta chain was identified in a study of identical twins. This CDR3 contains 13 residues. V was pared by 6 bases and J by 5 bases, with 14 bases between. Study-wide results and limits: Carriage of fewer insertions was seen in abundant cord blood beta clonotypes, whereas memory repertoires showed none. Excess sharing by twins proved weaker in beta out-of-frame sequences. It was possible that invariant MAIT and iNKT cells partly confounded the zero-insertion analyses.

Each CDR3 protein gets one entry after TCRdb re-called the 5' RACE reads with MiXCR. The repertoire includes 350,000 to 500,000 distinct CDR3 sequences, less than 20% of them detected once, and less than 15% sits in the top ten. A word on this clonotype: No antigen is known for it.

Material: naive T cells sorted from blood. The TCR comes from a man in his forties or fifties in good health. The chain joins TRBV12-3 or TRBV12-4 to TRBJ2-7; D might be TRBD2 (5 bases). CDR3 nucleotide sequence: TGTGCCAGCAGCCCGGGAAGAAGCGACGAGCAGTACTTC. Protein sequence: CASSPGRSDEQYF.